The T cell receptor (beta chain) under discussion was sequenced for a study of blood T cells in healthy people across ages. Trimming took off 0 bases at V and 4 bases at J, with 12 bases between the two ends. Germline CDR1 and CDR2: DFQATT and SNEGSKA (reference sequence). This CDR3 comprises 15 residues. This clonotype came up a few times. A second roughly 6 to 12 cycle PCR used barcoded and J-beta primers. TCRdb fed the 5' RACE reads into MiXCR, producing one record per CDR3 protein. The sample has hundreds of thousands of distinct CDR3 sequences, roughly 21% seen once. This receptor was taken from an older man in good health. The source material was blood. The chain recombines TRBV20-1 with TRBJ2-2; a possible D gene is TRBD2 (5 bases). The CDR3 DNA is TGCAGTGCTAGAGATCGGGGAATTCGCACCGGGGAGCTGTTTTTT. It is translated as CSARDRGIRTGELFF.